The T cell receptor beta chain under discussion was sequenced for a study of T cells in Graves' hyperthyroidism and ophthalmopathy. Together with thyroid ultrasound, orbital computed tomography, serum thyroxine and TRAb, clinical symptoms were used for diagnoses. V gave up 8 bases and J gave up 2 bases, with 10 bases separating them. The length of the CDR3 is 12 residues. CDR1 and CDR2 (germline): WNHNN, SYGVQD (reference sequence). Amplified regions were TCR beta CDR3 sequences from RNA transcripts. First-round RT-PCR with HTBI primers amplified the TCR CDR3 region. TCRdb fed the multiplex PCR reads into MiXCR, producing one record per CDR3 protein. This sample has 450,000 to 700,000 distinct CDR3 sequences, with about half found just once. There are many counts of this clonotype.

The clonotype was recovered from an adult woman with Graves' disease, either hyperthyroidism or ophthalmopathy (not recorded which). The sequencing input was peripheral blood or thyroid tissue (not recorded which). This sequence joins TRBV10-1 and TRBJ2-7, with D uncertain. CDR3 nucleotide sequence: TGCGCCAGCTCTAATACCGCCTACGAGCAGTACTTC. The encoded protein is CASSNTAYEQYF.